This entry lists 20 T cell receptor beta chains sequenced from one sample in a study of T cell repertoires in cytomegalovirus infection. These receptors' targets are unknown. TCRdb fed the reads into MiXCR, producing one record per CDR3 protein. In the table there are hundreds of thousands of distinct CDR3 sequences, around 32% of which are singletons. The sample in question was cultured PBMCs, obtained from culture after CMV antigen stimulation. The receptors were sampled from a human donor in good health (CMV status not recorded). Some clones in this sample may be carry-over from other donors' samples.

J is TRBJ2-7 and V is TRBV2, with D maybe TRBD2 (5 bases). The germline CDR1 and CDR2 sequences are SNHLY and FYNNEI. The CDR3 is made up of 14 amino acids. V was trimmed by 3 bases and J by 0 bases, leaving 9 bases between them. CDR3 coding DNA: TGTGCCAGCAGTGAGGAGGATAGCTCCTACGAGCAGTACTTC. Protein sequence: CASSEEDSSYEQYF.

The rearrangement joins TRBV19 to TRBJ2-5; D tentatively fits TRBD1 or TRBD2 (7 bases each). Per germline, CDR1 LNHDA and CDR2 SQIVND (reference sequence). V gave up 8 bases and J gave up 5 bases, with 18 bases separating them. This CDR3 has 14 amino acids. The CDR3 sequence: CASSGGADSETQYF. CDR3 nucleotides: TGTGCCAGTTCAGGGGGGGCCGATTCTGAGACCCAGTACTTC.

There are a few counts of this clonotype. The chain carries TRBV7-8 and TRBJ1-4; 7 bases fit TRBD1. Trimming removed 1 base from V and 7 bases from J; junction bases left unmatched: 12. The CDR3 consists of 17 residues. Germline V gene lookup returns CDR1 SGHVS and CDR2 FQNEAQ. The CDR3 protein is CASSLEARGFVGEKLFF. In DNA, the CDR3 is TGTGCCAGCAGCTTAGAGGCCAGGGGGTTTGTGGGTGAAAAACTGTTTTTT.

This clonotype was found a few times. As DNA, the CDR3 is TGCGCCAGCAGCCAAGATGCCCGCCAGGGTTTGGGTGGCTACACCTTC. It encodes CASSQDARQGLGGYTF. V usage is TRBV4-1 and J usage is TRBJ1-2; weak D call: TRBD1 (5 bases). The germline V gene has CDR1 MGHRA and CDR2 YSYEKL. The CDR3 sequence is 16 residues long. V was cut by 0 bases and J by 7 bases, with 18 bases left in between.

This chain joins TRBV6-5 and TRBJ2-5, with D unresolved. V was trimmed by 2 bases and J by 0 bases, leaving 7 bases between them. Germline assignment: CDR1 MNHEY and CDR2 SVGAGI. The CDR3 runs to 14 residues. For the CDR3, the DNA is TGTGCCAGCAGTTACAAGGGTTACCAAGAGACCCAGTACTTC. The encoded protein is CASSYKGYQETQYF.

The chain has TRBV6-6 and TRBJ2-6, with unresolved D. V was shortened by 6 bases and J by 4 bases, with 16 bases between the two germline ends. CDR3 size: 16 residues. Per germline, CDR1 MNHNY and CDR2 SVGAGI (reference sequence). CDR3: CASRTLGPGGANVLTF. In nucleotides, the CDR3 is TGTGCCAGCAGAACTCTGGGCCCTGGGGGGGCCAACGTCCTGACTTTC.

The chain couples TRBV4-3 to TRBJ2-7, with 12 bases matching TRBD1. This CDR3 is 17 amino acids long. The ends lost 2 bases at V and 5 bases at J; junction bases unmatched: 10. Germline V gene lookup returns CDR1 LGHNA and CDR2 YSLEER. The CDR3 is CASSQYREGQGANEQYF. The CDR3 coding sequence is TGCGCCAGCAGCCAATATAGGGAGGGACAGGGGGCCAACGAGCAGTACTTC.

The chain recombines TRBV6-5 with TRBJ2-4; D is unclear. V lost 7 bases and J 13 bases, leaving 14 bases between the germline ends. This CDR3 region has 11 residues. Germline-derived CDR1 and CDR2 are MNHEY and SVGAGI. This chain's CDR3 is CASTSADVQYF. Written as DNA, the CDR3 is TGTGCCAGCACCAGCGCGGACGTGCAGTACTTC.

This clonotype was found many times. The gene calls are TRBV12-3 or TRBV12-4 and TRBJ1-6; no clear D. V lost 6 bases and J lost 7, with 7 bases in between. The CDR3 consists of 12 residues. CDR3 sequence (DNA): TGTGCCAGCAGGAGTAACAATTCACCCCTCCACTTT. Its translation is CASRSNNSPLHF.

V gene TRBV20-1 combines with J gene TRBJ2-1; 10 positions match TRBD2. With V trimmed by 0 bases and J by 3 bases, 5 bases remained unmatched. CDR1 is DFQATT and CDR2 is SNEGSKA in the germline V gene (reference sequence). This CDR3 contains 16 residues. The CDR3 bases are TGCAGTGCTAGAGATATCGCTAGCGGGAGCTACAATGAGCAGTTCTTC. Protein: CSARDIASGSYNEQFF.

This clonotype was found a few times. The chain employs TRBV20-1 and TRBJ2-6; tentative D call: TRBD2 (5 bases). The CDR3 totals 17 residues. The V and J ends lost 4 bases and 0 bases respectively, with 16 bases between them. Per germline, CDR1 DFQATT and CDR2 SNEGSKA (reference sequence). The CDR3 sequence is CSANVGERVSGANVLTF. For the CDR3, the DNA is TGCAGTGCTAATGTCGGGGAAAGGGTCTCTGGGGCCAACGTCCTGACTTTC.

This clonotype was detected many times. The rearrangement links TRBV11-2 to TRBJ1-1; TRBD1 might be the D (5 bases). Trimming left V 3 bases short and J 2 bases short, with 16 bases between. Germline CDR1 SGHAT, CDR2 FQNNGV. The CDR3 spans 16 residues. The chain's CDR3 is CASSLDAQGGNTEAFF. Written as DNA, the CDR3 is TGTGCCAGCAGCTTGGATGCCCAGGGAGGAAACACTGAAGCTTTCTTT.

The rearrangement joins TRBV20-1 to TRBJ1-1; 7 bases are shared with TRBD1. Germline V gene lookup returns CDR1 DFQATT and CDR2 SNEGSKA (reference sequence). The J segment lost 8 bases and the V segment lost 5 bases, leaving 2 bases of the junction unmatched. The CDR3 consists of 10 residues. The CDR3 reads CSAQDREAFF. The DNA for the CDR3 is TGCAGTGCTCAGGACAGGGAAGCTTTCTTT.

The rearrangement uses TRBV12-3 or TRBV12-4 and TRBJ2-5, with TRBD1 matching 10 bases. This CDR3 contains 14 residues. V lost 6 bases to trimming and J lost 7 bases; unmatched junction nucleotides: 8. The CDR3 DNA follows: TGTGCCAGCAGCCCCGGGACAGGGGCGGGGACCCAGTACTTC. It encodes CASSPGTGAGTQYF.

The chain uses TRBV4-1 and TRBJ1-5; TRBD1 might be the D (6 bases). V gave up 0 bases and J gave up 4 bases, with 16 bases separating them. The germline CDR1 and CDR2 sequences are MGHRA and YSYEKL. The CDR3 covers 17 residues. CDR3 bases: TGCGCCAGCAGCCAAGATTTTTCGTGGGGGGCAAATCAGCCCCAGCATTTT. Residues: CASSQDFSWGANQPQHF.

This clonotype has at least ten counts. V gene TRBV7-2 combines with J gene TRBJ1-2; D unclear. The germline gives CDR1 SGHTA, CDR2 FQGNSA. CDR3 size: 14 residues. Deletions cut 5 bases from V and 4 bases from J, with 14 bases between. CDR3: CASSPSAVGYGYTF. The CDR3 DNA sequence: TGTGCCAGCAGCCCCTCCGCGGTGGGCTATGGCTACACCTTC.

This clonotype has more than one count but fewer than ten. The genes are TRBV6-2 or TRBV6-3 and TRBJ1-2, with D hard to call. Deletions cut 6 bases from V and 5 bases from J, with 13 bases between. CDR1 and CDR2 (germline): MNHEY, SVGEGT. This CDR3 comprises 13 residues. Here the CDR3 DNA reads TGTGCCAGCAGAAAACAGATGCCTTATGGCTACACCTTC. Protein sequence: CASRKQMPYGYTF.

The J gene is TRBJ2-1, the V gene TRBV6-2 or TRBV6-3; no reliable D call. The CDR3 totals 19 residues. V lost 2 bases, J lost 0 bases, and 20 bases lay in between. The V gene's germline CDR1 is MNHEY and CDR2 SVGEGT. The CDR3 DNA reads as TGTGCCAGCAGTTACCCCTCGACGGTGGTGATGAGCTCCTACAATGAGCAGTTCTTC. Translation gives CASSYPSTVVMSSYNEQFF.

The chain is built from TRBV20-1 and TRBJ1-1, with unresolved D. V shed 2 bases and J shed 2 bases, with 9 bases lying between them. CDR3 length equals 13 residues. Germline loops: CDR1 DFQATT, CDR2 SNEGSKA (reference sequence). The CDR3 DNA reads TGCAGTGCTAGATTAAGAGGCAACACTGAAGCTTTCTTT. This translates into CSARLRGNTEAFF.

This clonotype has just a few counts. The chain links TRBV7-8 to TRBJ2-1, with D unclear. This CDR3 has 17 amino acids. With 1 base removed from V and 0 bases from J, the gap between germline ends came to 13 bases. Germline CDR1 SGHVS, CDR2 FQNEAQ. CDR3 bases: TGTGCCAGCAGCTTAGAAGATTGGGCCAGCTCCTACAATGAGCAGTTCTTC. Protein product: CASSLEDWASSYNEQFF.